This TCR beta chain was sequenced for a study of patients and donors after allogeneic stem cell transplantation. TCRdb re-analysed the RT-PCR reads in MiXCR, keeping a single row per CDR3 protein. The sample has about 410,000 distinct CDR3 sequences, approximately 16% seen once. The CDR3 covers 13 residues. Trimming removed 1 base at V and 7 bases at J, with 11 bases between. From germline, CDR1 is SGHRS and CDR2 YFSETQ. This chain connects TRBV5-1 to TRBJ1-1; a weak D match, TRBD1 (6 bases). This clonotype originated in a human donor who was either an allogeneic HSCT recipient or a stem cell or donor lymphocyte infusion donor (not recorded which). It is not recorded whose cells these are; they may come from a transplant donor. The sample consisted of blood, either unsorted or a sorted T cell fraction (not recorded which). The CDR3, as DNA: TGCGCCAGCAGCTTGTCAGGGGCCAATGAAGCTTTCTTT. Translated, it gives CASSLSGANEAFF.